Listed here is a single T cell receptor (beta chain). V was shortened by 6 bases and J by 5 bases, with 13 bases between the two germline ends. The germline V gene encodes CDR1 SGHRS and CDR2 YFSETQ. CDR3 length: 13 amino acids. The data originate from a study of CD8+ T cells in alopecia areata. Study summary: Patients in the treated group were given tofacitinib by mouth, 5 to 10 mg twice a day.

As the sequencing template, cDNA was produced by extracting RNA and reverse transcribing it. Generated by immunoSEQ multiplex PCR, the TCRdb table keeps only in-frame clones and is missing some. The data show more than 150,000 clones, about 60% seen once. J is TRBJ2-3 and V is TRBV5-1; D uncertain. The source of this sequence is a human donor with alopecia areata. Sequenced material: CD4+ T cells sorted from blood, taken at week 0. This CDR3 is CASTLVGRDTQYF. CDR3 coding DNA: TGCGCCAGCACCCTAGTTGGGCGAGATACGCAGTATTTT. Drawing the rest from reference TRBV5-1 and TRBJ2-3, the complete variable domain is KAGVTQTPRYLIKTRGQQVTLSCSPISGHRSVSWYQQTPGQGLQFLFEYFSETQRNKGNFPGRFSGRQFSNSRSEMNVSTLELGDSALYLCASTLVGRDTQYFGPGTRLTVL.